This TCR beta chain was profiled in a study of PD-1 blockade in classical Hodgkin lymphoma. Study details: Patients were dosed intravenously with nivolumab at 3 mg/kg every 2 weeks. Study results and limitations: Some patients began nivolumab under 1 year after ASCT. These patients were excluded from later analyses. Complete responders started with a diversity level that resembled newly diagnosed patients at baseline. Healthy donors were reported to have higher baseline TCR diversity than newly diagnosed patients.

Turning to this clone: What it recognizes is unknown.

Produced via immunoSEQ multiplex PCR; TCRdb's table is partial and in-frame only. Among roughly 150,000 clones listed, around 84% were seen once. Every single patient, without exception, relapsed after autologous stem cell transplantation, and brentuximab vedotin exposure varied. The germline V and J ends were trimmed by 8 bases and 0 bases, with 14 bases remaining between them. Germline CDR1 and CDR2: MNHNY and SVGAGI (reference sequence). This CDR3 comprises 14 residues. J is TRBJ2-7 and V is TRBV6-6; possible D gene TRBD1, 6 bases. The receptor's source is a human donor with classical Hodgkin lymphoma. The source was peripheral blood mononuclear cells (PBMCs), collected before the second cycle of nivolumab. The CDR3 region is CASQLRTVSYEQYF. The CDR3 bases are TGTGCCAGCCAACTAAGGACAGTCTCCTACGAGCAGTACTTC.